Reported below is one T cell receptor (beta chain). As yet, its antigen is unknown. This sample was included in a study of T cells in localized non-small cell lung cancer. Study-level points and caveats: With higher T cell density in blood came longer overall survival. Since sequencing was restricted to only one region of the tumor, intratumor heterogeneity remains a possibility.

The method was immunoSEQ multiplex PCR; TCRdb's version includes in-frame clones alone and lacks a portion of them. This sample has more than 30,000 clones; 88% occur once, and the top ten carry 4% to 4.5%. CDR1 is ENHRY, CDR2 SYGVKD, per germline. V lost 6 bases and J 4 bases, leaving 6 bases between the germline ends. The CDR3 runs to 11 residues. The material sequenced was peripheral blood mononuclear cells, taken before any cancer treatment. This TCR derives from a woman aged 35 to 70 with stage III lung adenocarcinoma. This chain links TRBV10-3 with TRBJ1-1; D remains ambiguous. The CDR3 is CAIRMSTEAFF. CDR3 coding DNA: TGTGCCATCAGAATGAGCACTGAAGCTTTCTTT.